Below, one TCR beta chain is given with its context. This specimen belongs to a study of blood T cell repertoires in COVID-19. Trimming removed 3 bases from V and 1 base from J; junction bases left unmatched: 10. There are 17 residues in the CDR3. Germline V lookup: CDR1 KGHDR, CDR2 SFDVKD. The method was immunoSEQ multiplex PCR; TCRdb's version includes in-frame clones alone and lacks a portion of them. The table includes about 59,000 clones, around 80% detected once. The receptor was isolated from a man in his 60s with acute or convalescent COVID-19. The V call is TRBV24-1, the J call TRBJ1-2; 7 nucleotides align to TRBD1. The source material was peripheral blood. The CDR3 protein is CATSDGTATPDNYGYTF. The CDR3 DNA is TGTGCCACCAGTGATGGGACAGCGACCCCGGATAACTATGGCTACACCTTC.